These 29 T cell receptor beta chains originate from one sample sequenced in a study of T cell repertoires in cytomegalovirus infection (dated by TCRdb to the late 2010s). What the treatment or condition label conveys for this sample: in vitro stimulation with specific CMV peptide epitopes to enrich CMV-specific T cells. Their target antigens are unknown. The sequencer was an Illumina HiSeq 1500. TCRdb reanalyzed the raw reads on its own, using fastp at Q25 for trimming and MiXCR for clone calling, and kept in-frame beta chains. Rows with a matching CDR3 protein are joined into one entry that keeps the most common DNA and genes. The sample contains hundreds of thousands of distinct CDR3 sequences, about 42% of them found a single time. The biggest ten clones account for about two fifths of the sample. The sequencing here drew on cultured PBMCs, taken from culture after CMV antigen stimulation. These receptor sequences come from a human donor in good health (CMV status not recorded). Some clones in this sample may be carry-over from other donors' samples.

Worth noting for this clonotype: Relative to the germline gene, one junction end is altered; a read error may explain this. The V call is TRBV4-1, the J call TRBJ2-5; maybe TRBD2 (6 bases). Germline V lookup: CDR1 MGHRA, CDR2 YSYEKL. The CDR3 totals 15 residues. CDR3 nucleotides: TGTGCCAGCAGCCAAGGGACGGCGGGACGGGAGACCCAGTACTTC. Protein: CASSQGTAGRETQYF.

Here the CDR3 DNA reads TGTGCCTGGAGTGGCGGAACCTACGAGCAGTACTTC. Translating it yields CAWSGGTYEQYF. V usage is TRBV30 and J usage is TRBJ2-7; no clear D gene. There are 12 residues in the CDR3. Germline V gives CDR1 GTSNPN, CDR2 SVGIG (reference sequence). Trimming shortened V by 1 base and J by 2 bases, and 6 bases separated the two germline ends.

Many counts were recorded for this clonotype. The V call is TRBV7-2, the J call TRBJ2-1; D gene ambiguous. Per germline, CDR1 SGHTA and CDR2 FQGNSA. Between the trimmed V and J ends, which lost 4 bases and 2 bases, there was a span of 9 bases. This CDR3 is built from 14 residues. CDR3 residues: CASSSPATYNEQFF. The CDR3 DNA is TGTGCCAGCAGCTCACCCGCCACCTACAATGAGCAGTTCTTC. Using reference TRBV7-2 and TRBJ2-1 for the parts outside the CDR3, the full variable domain is GAGVSQSPSNKVTEKGKDVELRCDPISGHTALYWYRQSLGQGLEFLIYFQGNSAPDKSGLPSDRFSAERTGGSVSTLTIQRTQQEDSAVYLCASSSPATYNEQFFGPGTRLTVL.

This chain joins TRBV6-2 or TRBV6-3 and TRBJ2-1; possibly TRBD1 or TRBD2 for D (6 bases each). Germline V gene data show CDR1 as MNHEY and CDR2 as SVGEGT. The CDR3 extends over 16 amino acids. The V end lost 0 bases, the J end lost 5 bases, and 14 bases lay between the germline ends. The CDR3, as DNA: TGTGCCAGCAGTTACTCGAGAGGGGGGTGGGACAATGAGCAGTTCTTC. Translated, it gives CASSYSRGGWDNEQFF.

This clonotype showed up just a few times. The chain links TRBV12-3 or TRBV12-4 to TRBJ2-1, with TRBD2 matching over 8 bases. The CDR3 loop spans 14 amino acids. V was pared by 2 bases and J by 8 bases, with 5 bases of the junction left unmatched. CDR3 region: CASSLPGGVYEQFF. DNA for the CDR3: TGTGCCAGCAGTTTACCGGGAGGGGTGTATGAGCAGTTCTTC.

This clonotype was observed once. The CDR3 coding sequence is TGTGCCACCAGCAAACTCCCCGGGGTGGGCAATCAGCCCCAGCATTTT. Its protein is CATSKLPGVGNQPQHF. The genes are TRBV15 and TRBJ1-5; D unresolved. CDR3 length equals 16 residues. Germline CDR1 and CDR2: LNHNV and YYDKDF (reference sequence). Deletions cut 4 bases from V and 2 bases from J, with 15 bases between.

A single count supports this clonotype. This rearrangement joins TRBV20-1 to TRBJ2-1; 7 bases agree with TRBD2. CDR1 and CDR2 from the germline V gene are DFQATT and SNEGSKA (reference sequence). V was clipped by 2 bases and J by 6 bases; unmatched bases: 4. CDR3 length equals 13 residues. The CDR3 protein is CSARSSGTNEQFF. Here the CDR3 DNA reads TGCAGTGCTAGATCCAGCGGGACCAATGAGCAGTTCTTC.

J is TRBJ1-2 and V is TRBV7-2; perhaps TRBD1 as D (6 bases). The length of the CDR3 is 15 residues. Between the trimmed V and J ends, which lost 1 base and 4 bases, there was a span of 13 bases. Germline assignment: CDR1 SGHTA and CDR2 FQGNSA. The CDR3 DNA is TGTGCCAGCAGCTTAGGGTCGAGGGGGACCTATGGCTACACCTTC. Its translation: CASSLGSRGTYGYTF.

V gene TRBV20-1 combines with J gene TRBJ2-1, with 8 bases matching TRBD2. CDR1 is DFQATT and CDR2 is SNEGSKA in the germline V gene (reference sequence). The length of the CDR3 is 15 residues. V shed 2 bases, J shed 8 bases, and the junction held 11 bases outside the gene matches. This CDR3 is CSARNPGGSGYEQFF. In DNA, the CDR3 is TGCAGTGCTAGAAACCCGGGAGGGTCTGGGTATGAGCAGTTCTTC.

The chain couples TRBV12-3 or TRBV12-4 to TRBJ1-5, with D hard to call. Trimming left V 8 bases short and J 1 base short, with 15 bases between. The CDR3 length is 15 residues. CDR3 residues: CASSWGTASNQPQHF. CDR3 bases: TGTGCCAGCTCTTGGGGTACTGCGAGCAATCAGCCCCAGCATTTT.

This clonotype was observed a handful of times. The gene calls are TRBV2 and TRBJ1-2, with D tentatively TRBD1 (5 bases). Deletions cut 2 bases from V and 8 bases from J, with 15 bases between. CDR1 and CDR2 (germline): SNHLY, FYNNEI. This CDR3 contains 14 residues. The CDR3 DNA is TGTGCCAGCAGTGAAAGGGGTGACTCTGGGGGCTACACCTTC. As protein: CASSERGDSGGYTF.

The chain links TRBV14 to TRBJ2-1; D not certain. This CDR3 is built from 15 residues. V lost 4 bases and J lost 12, with 22 bases in between. The germline V gene has CDR1 SGHDN and CDR2 FVKESK. This CDR3 reads CASSPTSIIQFRQFF. CDR3 sequence (DNA): TGTGCCAGCAGCCCCACCTCTATCATACAATTTCGGCAGTTCTTC.

The gene calls are TRBV7-2 and TRBJ2-2; tentatively, D is TRBD1 (6 bases). In germline, CDR1 is SGHTA, CDR2 FQGNSA. V lost 3 bases and J lost 3, with 14 bases in between. The CDR3 consists of 16 residues. CDR3 in amino acids: CASSFTGLSDTGELFF. CDR3 bases: TGTGCCAGCAGCTTCACAGGGTTATCGGACACCGGGGAGCTGTTTTTT.

The sample holds a few counts of this clonotype. Here the CDR3 DNA reads TGTGCCAGCAGCCGATCGGGACTAGTTTTGGAGACCCAGTACTTC. This sequence encodes CASSRSGLVLETQYF. This chain connects TRBV7-2 to TRBJ2-5, with 8 bases fitting TRBD2. The ends lost 5 bases at V and 5 bases at J; junction bases unmatched: 10. The germline V gene encodes CDR1 SGHTA and CDR2 FQGNSA. The CDR3 runs 15 residues.

The chain links TRBV20-1 to TRBJ2-4; TRBD1 is a possible D gene (6 bases). The V and J ends lost 5 bases and 0 bases respectively, with 17 bases between them. This CDR3 is 16 amino acids long. Germline loops: CDR1 DFQATT, CDR2 SNEGSKA (reference sequence). The DNA of the CDR3 is TGCAGTGCTGAGCCGACAGGCCCGCTAGCCAAAAACATTCAGTACTTC. Translation: CSAEPTGPLAKNIQYF.

The sample holds one count of this clonotype. The chain links TRBV6-5 to TRBJ1-3; no clear D gene. Germline V gene lookup returns CDR1 MNHEY and CDR2 SVGAGI. V was clipped by 5 bases and J by 8 bases, with 7 bases between them. This CDR3 region has 11 residues. The CDR3 DNA reads TGTGCCAGCAGTCGCGGGGACACCATATATTTT. Amino acid sequence: CASSRGDTIYF.

V and J are TRBV3-1 and TRBJ2-1, with no clear D. Germline CDR1 LGHDT, CDR2 YNNKEL (reference sequence). The CDR3 consists of 15 residues. Deletions cut 4 bases from V and 6 bases from J, with 16 bases between. The CDR3 DNA follows: TGTGCCAGCAGCCCGACTCCGGACGCGTTCAATGAGCAGTTCTTC. Protein sequence: CASSPTPDAFNEQFF.

This clonotype came up many times. The chain carries TRBV7-2 and TRBJ2-2; D is possibly TRBD1 (5 bases). CDR1 and CDR2 (germline): SGHTA, FQGNSA. This CDR3 is built from 15 residues. The V end lost 5 bases, the J end lost 4 bases, and 14 bases lay between the germline ends. CDR3 nucleotide sequence: TGTGCCAGCAGCCCCCTTAATCAGGGCACCGGGGAGCTGTTTTTT. This codes for CASSPLNQGTGELFF.

The table lists this clonotype with a count of one. The rearrangement uses TRBV7-9 and TRBJ1-2, with 9 bases identical to TRBD1. CDR1 is SEHNR and CDR2 is FQNEAQ in the germline V gene (reference sequence). The CDR3 runs to 15 residues. The ends lost 7 bases at V and 1 base at J; junction bases unmatched: 7. CDR3 nucleotides: TGTGCCAGCACCCTAGGGACAGGGATTAACTATGGCTACACCTTC. This gives the protein CASTLGTGINYGYTF.

This rearrangement joins TRBV11-3 to TRBJ2-6; D not certain. This CDR3 spans 14 amino acids. Germline values: CDR1 SGHNT, CDR2 YENEEA. Trimming took off 5 bases at V and 1 base at J, with 6 bases between the two ends. CDR3 sequence: CASSTESGANVLTF. The DNA of the CDR3 is TGTGCCAGCAGCACGGAGTCTGGGGCCAACGTCCTGACTTTC.

The DNA for the CDR3 is TGTGCCAGCAGCAACCGGGACAGCGAAAAACTGTTTTTT. Residues: CASSNRDSEKLFF. This chain uses TRBV7-2 with TRBJ1-4; 7 nucleotides agree with TRBD1. With V trimmed by 5 bases and J by 8 bases, 5 bases remained unmatched. This CDR3 region has 13 residues. The V gene's germline CDR1 is SGHTA and CDR2 FQGNSA.

This clonotype was picked up a small number of times. V gene TRBV6-6 combines with J gene TRBJ2-3, with D unclear. Trimming shortened V by 8 bases and J by 2 bases, and 8 bases separated the two germline ends. The germline V gene encodes CDR1 MNHNY and CDR2 SVGAGI (reference sequence). The CDR3 totals 12 residues. This CDR3 is CASRWPTDTQYF. CDR3 sequence (DNA): TGTGCCAGCCGTTGGCCCACAGATACGCAGTATTTT.

This clonotype was observed a handful of times. The CDR3 here is CAISLRDRSTDTQYF. CDR3 nucleotides: TGTGCCATCAGTCTCCGGGACAGAAGCACAGATACGCAGTATTTT. The rearrangement links TRBV10-3 to TRBJ2-3; 7 nucleotides line up with TRBD1. With V trimmed by 5 bases and J by 0 bases, 5 bases remained unmatched. This CDR3 has 15 residues. CDR1 is ENHRY and CDR2 is SYGVKD in the germline V gene.

This clonotype came up a few times. An end of the junction does not agree with germline; a read error may underlie this. The chain employs TRBV2 and TRBJ2-3; D not certain. The CDR3 is 10 amino acids. Germline loops: CDR1 SNHLY, CDR2 FYNNEI. The CDR3 here is CASSRDTQYF. CDR3 DNA sequence: TGTGCCAGCAGCAGAGATACGCAGTATTTT.

The sample holds a few counts of this clonotype. The chain uses TRBV3-1 and TRBJ2-2, with D possibly matching TRBD1 (5 bases). V gave up 5 bases and J gave up 0 bases, with 10 bases separating them. The CDR3 length is 15 residues. CDR1 and CDR2 (germline): LGHDT, YNNKEL (reference sequence). CDR3 region: CASSFGAANTGELFF. DNA for the CDR3: TGTGCCAGCAGCTTTGGGGCGGCGAACACCGGGGAGCTGTTTTTT.

This chain uses TRBV4-1 with TRBJ1-2; possibly TRBD1 for D (5 bases). Trimming removed 2 bases from V and 4 bases from J, with 17 bases in between. The CDR3 runs 16 residues. Germline V gene data show CDR1 as MGHRA and CDR2 as YSYEKL. The CDR3 DNA follows: TGCGCCAGCAGCCAAAGGGCGCAGGGAAAGGGCTATGGCTACACCTTC. This gives the protein CASSQRAQGKGYGYTF.

The chain joins TRBV19 to TRBJ1-5; a possible D gene is TRBD1 (6 bases). V lost 2 bases and J lost 5, with 10 bases in between. The CDR3 loop spans 14 amino acids. Germline V gene data show CDR1 as LNHDA and CDR2 as SQIVND (reference sequence). CDR3 sequence (DNA): TGTGCCAGTAGTATATCCTGGACAGATCAGCCCCAGCATTTT. Protein: CASSISWTDQPQHF.

A note on this clonotype: The junction and the germline gene differ at one end; a read error may be behind it. V and J are TRBV10-3 and TRBJ1-5, with D perhaps TRBD1 (6 bases). Germline lookup yields CDR1 ENHRY and CDR2 SYGVKD. This CDR3 is 14 amino acids long. The CDR3 sequence: CASSPQGRDQPQHF. The CDR3 DNA is TGTGCCAGCAGTCCACAGGGTAGGGATCAGCCCCAGCATTTT.

This clonotype was observed a handful of times. This chain joins TRBV15 and TRBJ2-1; a possible D gene is TRBD2 (6 bases). The germline V gene encodes CDR1 LNHNV and CDR2 YYDKDF (reference sequence). The V and J ends lost 2 bases and 0 bases respectively, with 14 bases between them. This CDR3 has 17 amino acids. The chain's CDR3 is CATSRFRDGSSYNEQFF. The CDR3 DNA reads as TGTGCCACCAGCAGATTCAGGGACGGGAGCTCCTACAATGAGCAGTTCTTC.